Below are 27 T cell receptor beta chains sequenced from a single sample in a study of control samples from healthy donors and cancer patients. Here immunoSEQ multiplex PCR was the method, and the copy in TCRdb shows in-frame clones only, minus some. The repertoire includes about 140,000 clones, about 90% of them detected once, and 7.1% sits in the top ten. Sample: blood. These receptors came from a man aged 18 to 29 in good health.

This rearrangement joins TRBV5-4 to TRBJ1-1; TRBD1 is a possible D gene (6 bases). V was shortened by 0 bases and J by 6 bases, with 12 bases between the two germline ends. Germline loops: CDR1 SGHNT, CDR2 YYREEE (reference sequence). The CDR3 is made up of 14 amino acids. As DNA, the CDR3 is TGTGCCAGCAGCTTGGTGGGGGGACATTCTGAAGCTTTCTTT. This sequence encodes CASSLVGGHSEAFF. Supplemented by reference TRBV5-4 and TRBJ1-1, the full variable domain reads ETGVTQSPTHLIKTRGQQVTLRCSSQSGHNTVSWYQQALGQGPQFIFQYYREEENGRGNFPPRFSGLQFPNYSSELNVNALELDDSALYLCASSLVGGHSEAFFGQGTRLTVV.

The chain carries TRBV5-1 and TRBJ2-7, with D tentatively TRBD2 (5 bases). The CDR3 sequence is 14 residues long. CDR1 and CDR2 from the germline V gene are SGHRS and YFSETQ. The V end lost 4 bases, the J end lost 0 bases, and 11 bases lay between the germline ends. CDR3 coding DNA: TGCGCCAGCAGCCCTCCGGGGAACTCCTACGAGCAGTACTTC. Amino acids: CASSPPGNSYEQYF.

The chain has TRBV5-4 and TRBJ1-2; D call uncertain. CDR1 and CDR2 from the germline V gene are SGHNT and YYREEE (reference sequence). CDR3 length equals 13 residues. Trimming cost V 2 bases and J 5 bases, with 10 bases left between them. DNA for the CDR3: TGTGCCAGCAGCTTTAGGGAGAGGTATGGCTACACCTTC. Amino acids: CASSFRERYGYTF.

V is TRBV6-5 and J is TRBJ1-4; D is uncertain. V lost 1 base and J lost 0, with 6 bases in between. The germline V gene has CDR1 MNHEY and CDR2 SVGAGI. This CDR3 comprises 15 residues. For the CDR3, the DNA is TGTGCCAGCAGTTACTTCCCCGCAACTAATGAAAAACTGTTTTTT. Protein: CASSYFPATNEKLFF.

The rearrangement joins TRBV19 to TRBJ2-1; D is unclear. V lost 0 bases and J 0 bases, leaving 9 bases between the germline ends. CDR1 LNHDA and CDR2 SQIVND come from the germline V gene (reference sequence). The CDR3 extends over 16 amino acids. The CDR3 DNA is TGTGCCAGTAGTATAGAGGCGATACCCTCCTACAATGAGCAGTTCTTC. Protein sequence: CASSIEAIPSYNEQFF.

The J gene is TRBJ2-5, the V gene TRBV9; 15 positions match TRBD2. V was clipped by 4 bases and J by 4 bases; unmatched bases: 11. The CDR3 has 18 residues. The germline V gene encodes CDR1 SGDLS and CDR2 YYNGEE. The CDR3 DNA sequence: TGTGCCAGCAGCCTGGGGACTAGCGGGGGGATAAGAGTAGAGACCCAGTACTTC. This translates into CASSLGTSGGIRVETQYF.

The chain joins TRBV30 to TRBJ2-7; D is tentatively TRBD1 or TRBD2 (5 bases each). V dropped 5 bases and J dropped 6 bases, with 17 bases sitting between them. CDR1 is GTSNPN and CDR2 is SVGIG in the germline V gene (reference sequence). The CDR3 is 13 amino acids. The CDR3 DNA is TGTGCCTGGGCGAGGGGAAACGCCGGCGAGCAGTACTTC. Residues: CAWARGNAGEQYF.

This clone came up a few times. The chain's CDR3 is CASSTLAGVTDTQYF. In DNA, the CDR3 is TGTGCCAGTAGTACACTAGCGGGGGTTACAGATACGCAGTATTTT. The genes are TRBV19 and TRBJ2-3, with 11 bases lining up with TRBD2. CDR3 length: 15 residues. Unmatched junction bases numbered 3, after V lost 4 bases and J lost 3 bases. Germline V gene sequence: CDR1 LNHDA, CDR2 SQIVND (reference sequence).

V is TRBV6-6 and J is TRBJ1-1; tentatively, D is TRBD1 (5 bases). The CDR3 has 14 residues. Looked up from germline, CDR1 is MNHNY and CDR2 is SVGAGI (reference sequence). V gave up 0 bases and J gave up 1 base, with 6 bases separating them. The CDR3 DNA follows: TGTGCCAGCAGTTACTCTGGGGCGAACACTGAAGCTTTCTTT. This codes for CASSYSGANTEAFF.

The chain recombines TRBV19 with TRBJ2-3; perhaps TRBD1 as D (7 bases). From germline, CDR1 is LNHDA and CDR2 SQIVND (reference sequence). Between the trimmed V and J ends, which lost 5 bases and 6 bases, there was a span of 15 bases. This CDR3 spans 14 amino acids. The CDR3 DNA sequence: TGTGCCAGTAGTTTTCGGACAGGAGGGGATACGCAGTATTTT. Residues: CASSFRTGGDTQYF. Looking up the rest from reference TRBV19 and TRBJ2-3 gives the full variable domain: DGGITQSPKYLFRKEGQNVTLSCEQNLNHDAMYWYRQDPGQGLRLIYYSQIVNDFQKGDIAEGYSVSREKKESFPLTVTSAQKNPTAFYLCASSFRTGGDTQYFGPGTRLTVL.

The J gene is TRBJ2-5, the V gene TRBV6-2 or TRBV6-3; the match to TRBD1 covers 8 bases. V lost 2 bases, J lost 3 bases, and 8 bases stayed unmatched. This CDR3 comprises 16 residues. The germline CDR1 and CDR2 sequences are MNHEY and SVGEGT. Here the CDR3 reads CASSYPIAGGKETQYF. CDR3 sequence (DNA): TGTGCCAGCAGTTACCCTATCGCAGGGGGCAAAGAGACCCAGTACTTC.

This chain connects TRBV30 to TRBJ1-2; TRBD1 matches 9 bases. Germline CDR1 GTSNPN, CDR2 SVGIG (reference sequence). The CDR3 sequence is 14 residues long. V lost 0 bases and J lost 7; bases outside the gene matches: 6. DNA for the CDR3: TGTGCCTGGAGTGTAACGGACAGGGGTGGTGGCTACACCTTC. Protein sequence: CAWSVTDRGGGYTF.

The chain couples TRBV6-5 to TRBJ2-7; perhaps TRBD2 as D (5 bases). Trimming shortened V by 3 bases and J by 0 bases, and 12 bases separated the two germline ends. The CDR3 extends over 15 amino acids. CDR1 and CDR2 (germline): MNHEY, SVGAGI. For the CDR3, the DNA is TGTGCCAGCAGTTATGCTAGCTTTAACTCCTACGAGCAGTACTTC. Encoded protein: CASSYASFNSYEQYF.

The CDR3 reads CASSRRQGFNTEAFF. DNA of the CDR3: TGTGCCAGCAGCCGCCGACAGGGCTTTAACACTGAAGCTTTCTTT. V usage is TRBV14 and J usage is TRBJ1-1; 7 bases line up with TRBD1. The junction had 7 bases not matched to a gene; V was cut back by 4 bases and J by 2 bases. The CDR3 is 15 amino acids. The germline V gene encodes CDR1 SGHDN and CDR2 FVKESK.

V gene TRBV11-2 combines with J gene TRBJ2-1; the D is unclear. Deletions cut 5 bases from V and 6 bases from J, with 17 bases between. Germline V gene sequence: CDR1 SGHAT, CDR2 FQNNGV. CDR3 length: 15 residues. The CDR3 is CASSPLVPYFNEQFF. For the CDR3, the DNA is TGTGCCAGCAGCCCCCTGGTACCCTACTTCAATGAGCAGTTCTTC.

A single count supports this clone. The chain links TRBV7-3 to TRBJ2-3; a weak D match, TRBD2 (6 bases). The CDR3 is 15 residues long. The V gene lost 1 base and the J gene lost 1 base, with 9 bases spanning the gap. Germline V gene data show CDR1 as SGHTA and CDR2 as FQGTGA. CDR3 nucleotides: TGTGCCAGCAGCTTAAGGGGGGAGGGCACAGATACGCAGTATTTT. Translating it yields CASSLRGEGTDTQYF.

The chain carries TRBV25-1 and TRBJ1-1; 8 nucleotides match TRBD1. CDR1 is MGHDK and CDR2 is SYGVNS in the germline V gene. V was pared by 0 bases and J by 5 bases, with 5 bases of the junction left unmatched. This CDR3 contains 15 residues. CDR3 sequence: CASSEYRQGRTEAFF. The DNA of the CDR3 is TGTGCCAGCAGTGAATATCGACAGGGGCGTACTGAAGCTTTCTTT.

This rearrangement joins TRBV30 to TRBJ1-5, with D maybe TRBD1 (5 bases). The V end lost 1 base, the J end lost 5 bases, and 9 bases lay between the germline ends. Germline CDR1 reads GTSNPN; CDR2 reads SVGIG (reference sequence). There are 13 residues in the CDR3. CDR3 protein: CAWSGGTHQPQHF. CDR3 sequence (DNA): TGTGCCTGGAGTGGGGGCACCCATCAGCCCCAGCATTTT.

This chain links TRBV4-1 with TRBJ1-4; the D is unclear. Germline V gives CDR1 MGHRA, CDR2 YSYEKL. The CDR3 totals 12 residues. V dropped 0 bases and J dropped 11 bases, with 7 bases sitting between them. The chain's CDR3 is CASSQDGWKLFF. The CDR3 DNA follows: TGCGCCAGCAGCCAAGATGGGTGGAAACTGTTTTTT.

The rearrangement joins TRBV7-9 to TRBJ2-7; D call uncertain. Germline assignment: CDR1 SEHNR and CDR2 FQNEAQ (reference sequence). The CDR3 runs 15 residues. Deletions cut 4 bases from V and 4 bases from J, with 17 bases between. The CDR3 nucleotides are TGTGCCAGCAGCTCCTCAACAAGATCAAGGTACGAGCAGTACTTC. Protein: CASSSSTRSRYEQYF.

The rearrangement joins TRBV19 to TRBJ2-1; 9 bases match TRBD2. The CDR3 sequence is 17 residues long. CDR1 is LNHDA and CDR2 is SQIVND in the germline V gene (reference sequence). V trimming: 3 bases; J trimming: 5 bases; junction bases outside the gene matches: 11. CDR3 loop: CASSIARGLAPHNEQFF. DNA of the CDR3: TGTGCCAGTAGTATTGCCCGGGGACTAGCCCCTCACAATGAGCAGTTCTTC.

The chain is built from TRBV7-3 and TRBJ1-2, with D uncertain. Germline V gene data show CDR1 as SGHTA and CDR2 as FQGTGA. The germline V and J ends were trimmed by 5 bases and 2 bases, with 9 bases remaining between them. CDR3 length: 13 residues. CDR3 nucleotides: TGTGCCAGCAGCCCTGACAAGAACTATGGCTACACCTTC. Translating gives CASSPDKNYGYTF. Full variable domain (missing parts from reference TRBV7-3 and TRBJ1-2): GAGVSQTPSNKVTEKGKYVELRCDPISGHTALYWYRQSLGQGPEFLIYFQGTGAADDSGLPNDRFFAVRPEGSVSTLKIQRTERGDSAVYLCASSPDKNYGYTFGSGTRLTVV.

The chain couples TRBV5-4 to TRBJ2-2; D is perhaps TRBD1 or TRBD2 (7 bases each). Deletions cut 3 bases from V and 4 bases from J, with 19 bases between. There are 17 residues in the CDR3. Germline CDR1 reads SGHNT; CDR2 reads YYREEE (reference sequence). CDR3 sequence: CASSWEGAGRGTGELFF. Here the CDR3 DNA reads TGTGCCAGCAGCTGGGAGGGGGCTGGCCGAGGCACCGGGGAGCTGTTTTTT.

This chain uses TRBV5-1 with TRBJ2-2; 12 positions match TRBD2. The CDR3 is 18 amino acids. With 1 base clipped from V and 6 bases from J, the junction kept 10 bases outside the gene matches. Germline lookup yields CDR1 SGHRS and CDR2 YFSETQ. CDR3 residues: CASSLSLAGGRGAGELFF. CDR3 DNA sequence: TGCGCCAGCAGCTTGTCGCTAGCGGGGGGGCGAGGAGCCGGGGAGCTGTTTTTT. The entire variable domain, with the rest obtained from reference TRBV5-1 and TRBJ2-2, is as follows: KAGVTQTPRYLIKTRGQQVTLSCSPISGHRSVSWYQQTPGQGLQFLFEYFSETQRNKGNFPGRFSGRQFSNSRSEMNVSTLELGDSALYLCASSLSLAGGRGAGELFFGEGSRLTVL.

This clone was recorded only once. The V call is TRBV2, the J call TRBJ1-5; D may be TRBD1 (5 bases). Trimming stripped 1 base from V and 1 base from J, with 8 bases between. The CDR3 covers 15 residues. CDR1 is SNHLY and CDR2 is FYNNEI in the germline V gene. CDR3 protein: CASSEEGQSNQPQHF. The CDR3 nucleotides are TGTGCCAGCAGTGAAGAGGGGCAGAGCAATCAGCCCCAGCATTTT.

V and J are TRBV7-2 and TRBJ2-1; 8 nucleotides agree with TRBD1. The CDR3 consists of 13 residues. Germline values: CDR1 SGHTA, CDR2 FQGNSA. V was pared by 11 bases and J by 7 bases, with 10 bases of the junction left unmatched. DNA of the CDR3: TGTGCCTCTGGACAGGGATTAAGAAATGAGCAGTTCTTC. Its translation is CASGQGLRNEQFF. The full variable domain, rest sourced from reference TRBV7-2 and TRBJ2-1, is GAGVSQSPSNKVTEKGKDVELRCDPISGHTALYWYRQSLGQGLEFLIYFQGNSAPDKSGLPSDRFSAERTGGSVSTLTIQRTQQEDSAVYLCASGQGLRNEQFFGPGTRLTVL.

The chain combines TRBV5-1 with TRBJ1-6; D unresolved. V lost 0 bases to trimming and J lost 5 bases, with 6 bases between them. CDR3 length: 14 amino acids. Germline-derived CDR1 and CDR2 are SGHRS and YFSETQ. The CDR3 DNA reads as TGCGCCAGCAGCTTGGTGTCCGATAATTCACCCCTCCACTTT. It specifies CASSLVSDNSPLHF.